The 24 T cell receptor beta chains below all came from one sample that was sequenced in a study of T cells in Graves' hyperthyroidism and ophthalmopathy (dated by TCRdb to the late 2010s). To prepare the library, multiplex PCR was applied. Sequencing used an Illumina HiSeq 2000. TCR beta CDR3 regions were amplified from RNA transcripts. The first round of RT-PCR for the TCR CDR3 was performed with the HTBI primer set and the Qiagen OneStep RT-PCR kit. TCRdb itself trimmed the public reads at Q25 with fastp, ran MiXCR and retained productive beta chains. Merged by CDR3 protein, the rows form single entries marked with the most common genes and DNA. The sample table contains about 620,000 distinct CDR3 sequences; only one count was recorded for 16% of them. Less than 4.5% of the sample belongs to the ten largest clones. What was sequenced was blood. All receptors come from a woman aged 25 to 39 with Graves' hyperthyroidism.

The table lists this clonotype with a few counts. V usage is TRBV11-2 and J usage is TRBJ2-7; 7 bases match TRBD2. This CDR3 spans 15 amino acids. Germline lookup yields CDR1 SGHAT and CDR2 FQNNGV. V lost 7 bases and J lost 0; bases outside the gene matches: 9. CDR3 DNA: TGTGCCAGCACCTCCGGGGGAGGGGTCTCCTACGAGCAGTACTTC. It codes for CASTSGGGVSYEQYF.

This clonotype was found many times. V usage is TRBV4-3 and J usage is TRBJ2-3, with D possibly TRBD2 on 5 matching bases. V gave up 0 bases and J gave up 0 bases, with 16 bases separating them. Germline CDR1 LGHNA, CDR2 YSLEER. The CDR3 extends over 18 amino acids. In nucleotides, the CDR3 is TGCGCCAGCAGCCAAGAGGGGTTCGCGGGCTTGAGCACAGATACGCAGTATTTT. It encodes CASSQEGFAGLSTDTQYF.

The V gene is TRBV7-3, the J gene TRBJ1-2; no firm D call. Trimming pared 5 bases from V and 4 bases from J, leaving 17 bases between. The germline V gene has CDR1 SGHTA and CDR2 FQGTGA. The CDR3 loop spans 15 amino acids. CDR3 loop: CASSTRDVLFYGYTF. The CDR3 DNA is TGTGCCAGCAGCACCCGGGATGTCCTGTTCTATGGCTACACCTTC.

This sequence joins TRBV5-1 and TRBJ1-4; 10 bases line up with TRBD1. The CDR3 covers 15 residues. Germline V CDR1 and CDR2: SGHRS, YFSETQ. V was clipped by 4 bases and J by 8 bases; unmatched bases: 8. CDR3 amino acids: CASSESGTGVEKLFF. The CDR3 nucleotides are TGCGCCAGCAGCGAATCCGGGACAGGGGTGGAAAAACTGTTTTTT.

The sample holds a few counts of this clonotype. This chain links TRBV19 with TRBJ2-5, with D tentatively TRBD1 or TRBD2 (5 bases each). Trimming took off 3 bases at V and 2 bases at J, with 10 bases between the two ends. Germline-derived CDR1 and CDR2 are LNHDA and SQIVND (reference sequence). The CDR3 loop spans 14 amino acids. Here the CDR3 DNA reads TGTGCCAGTAGTATGAGGGACGGTCAAGAGACCCAGTACTTC. Translating it yields CASSMRDGQETQYF.

This clonotype has at least ten counts. The chain uses TRBV19 and TRBJ2-1; a possible D gene is TRBD2 (6 bases). Germline CDR1 and CDR2: LNHDA and SQIVND (reference sequence). V was shortened by 9 bases and J by 4 bases, with 10 bases between the two germline ends. This CDR3 region has 12 residues. CDR3 region: CASSAGYNEQFF. CDR3 in DNA: TGTGCCAGCAGCGCGGGGTACAATGAGCAGTTCTTC.

This rearrangement joins TRBV6-1 to TRBJ2-3; the D is unclear. The V end was cut by 7 bases, the J end by 0 bases, with 14 bases between. Germline values: CDR1 MNHNS, CDR2 SASEGT. The CDR3 runs 15 residues. The CDR3 coding sequence is TGTGCCAGCACCCGGACCATGTCTAGCACAGATACGCAGTATTTT. As protein: CASTRTMSSTDTQYF.

In its sample, this clonotype was seen a few times. The J gene is TRBJ2-7, the V gene TRBV7-9; 8 bases align to TRBD2. Unmatched junction bases numbered 8, after V lost 3 bases and J lost 4 bases. This CDR3 spans 15 amino acids. The germline V gene encodes CDR1 SEHNR and CDR2 FQNEAQ (reference sequence). CDR3 residues: CASSFQRGGAYEQYF. The CDR3 nucleotides read TGTGCCAGCAGCTTTCAACGGGGGGGCGCGTACGAGCAGTACTTC.

This clonotype was seen many times. The genes are TRBV28 and TRBJ2-5; the match to TRBD2 covers 14 bases. CDR1 is MDHEN and CDR2 is SYDVKM in the germline V gene. CDR3 length equals 17 residues. V was pared by 5 bases and J by 4 bases, with 9 bases of the junction left unmatched. The CDR3 nucleotides read TGTGCCAGCAGTCCAAATCGACTAGCGGGAGGGGGAGAGACCCAGTACTTC. Its translation: CASSPNRLAGGGETQYF.

Ten or more counts support this clonotype. The chain has TRBV24-1 and TRBJ2-1; D not certain. The CDR3 is 14 amino acids. CDR1 KGHDR and CDR2 SFDVKD come from the germline V gene. V was clipped by 6 bases and J by 5 bases, with 13 bases between them. CDR3 protein: CATSRHPMDNEQFF. The CDR3, as DNA: TGTGCCACCAGTCGACACCCCATGGACAATGAGCAGTTCTTC.

This clonotype was picked up many times. This chain joins TRBV28 and TRBJ1-2; the D gene is possibly TRBD1 (6 bases). V was trimmed by 4 bases and J by 2 bases, leaving 14 bases between them. This CDR3 has 15 residues. Germline lookup yields CDR1 MDHEN and CDR2 SYDVKM. CDR3 loop: CASSSARDMNYGYTF. CDR3 nucleotide sequence: TGTGCCAGCAGTTCGGCCCGGGACATGAACTATGGCTACACCTTC.

Points on this clonotype: A single base separates this from a much larger clone, so it may be a read error. This chain links TRBV7-2 with TRBJ2-7; 7 bases map to TRBD2. The germline gives CDR1 SGHTA, CDR2 FQGNSA. There are 13 residues in the CDR3. After removal of 6 bases from V and 7 bases from J, the junction contained 9 bases not matched to a gene. The CDR3 reads CASRGDNGGEQYF. The CDR3 nucleotides read TGTGCCAGCAGAGGAGATAACGGGGGGGAGCAGTACTTC.

This clonotype was seen ten or more times. V gene TRBV6-2 or TRBV6-3 combines with J gene TRBJ1-2; 7 positions agree with TRBD1. Germline assignment: CDR1 MNHEY and CDR2 SVGEGT. J was trimmed by 6 bases and V by 5 bases; bases with no gene match: 3. The CDR3 loop spans 12 amino acids. The CDR3 sequence: CASSKQGHGYTF. CDR3 coding DNA: TGTGCCAGCAGTAAACAGGGGCATGGCTACACCTTC.

This chain links TRBV25-1 with TRBJ1-2; a weak D match, TRBD1 (5 bases). Per germline, CDR1 MGHDK and CDR2 SYGVNS. V lost 3 bases and J 1 base, leaving 9 bases between the germline ends. The CDR3 runs 14 residues. The CDR3 is CASSDYQGNYGYTF. The CDR3 DNA is TGTGCCAGCAGTGATTACCAGGGTAACTATGGCTACACCTTC.

V gene TRBV20-1 combines with J gene TRBJ1-6; perhaps TRBD1 as D (6 bases). The CDR3 is 14 amino acids. CDR1 and CDR2 (germline): DFQATT, SNEGSKA (reference sequence). V lost 6 bases to trimming and J lost 7 bases, with 16 bases between them. CDR3 loop: CSAPTDRSNSPLHF. CDR3 coding DNA: TGCAGTGCCCCAACCGACAGGAGCAATTCACCCCTCCACTTT.

This clonotype was seen only a few times. The chain has TRBV3-1 and TRBJ1-2; 9 nucleotides match TRBD1. Germline CDR1 is LGHDT and CDR2 is YNNKEL (reference sequence). CDR3 length equals 15 residues. Trimming took 4 bases from V and 9 from J; bases not matched to a gene: 12. The CDR3 sequence: CASSPHFGQGISYTF. The DNA for the CDR3 is TGTGCCAGCAGCCCACATTTCGGACAGGGGATAAGCTACACCTTC.

As to this clonotype: This may be a read error, as it is one base from a much larger clone. This chain uses TRBV28 with TRBJ2-7; D is uncertain. The CDR3 runs to 12 residues. Germline CDR1 reads MDHEN; CDR2 reads SYDVKM. The DNA for the CDR3 is TGTGCCAGCAGTTTTTACGGGTACGAGCGGTACTTC. Protein: CASSFYGYERYF.

This clonotype was seen a few times. The rearrangement joins TRBV4-2 to TRBJ2-3; D unclear. This CDR3 is 17 amino acids long. Per the germline V gene, CDR1 is LGHNA and CDR2 is YNFKEQ. Trimming shortened V by 1 base and J by 1 base, and 15 bases separated the two germline ends. In DNA, the CDR3 is TGTGCCAGCAGCCAAGCCTGGACCATCTGGGGCACAGATACGCAGTATTTT. Protein product: CASSQAWTIWGTDTQYF.

This clonotype came up many times. This chain joins TRBV6-4 and TRBJ1-6; the match to TRBD1 covers 10 bases. The V gene's germline CDR1 is MRHNA and CDR2 SNTAGT. Unmatched junction bases numbered 0, after V lost 0 bases and J lost 10 bases. The length of the CDR3 is 14 residues. The CDR3 coding sequence is TGTGCCAGCAGTGACTCGACAGGGGGCTCACCCCTCCACTTT. Its protein is CASSDSTGGSPLHF.

In its sample, this clonotype was seen a few times. The J gene is TRBJ1-2, the V gene TRBV30; TRBD1 matches 7 bases. The CDR3 is 14 amino acids. CDR1 GTSNPN and CDR2 SVGIG come from the germline V gene (reference sequence). J gave up 8 bases and V 0 bases, and 9 bases lay outside the gene matches. CDR3 nucleotide sequence: TGTGCCTGGAGTGTACGGAGGGGGCTTTGGGGCTACACCTTC. It is translated as CAWSVRRGLWGYTF.

This clonotype was observed at least ten times. This sequence joins TRBV12-3 or TRBV12-4 and TRBJ2-7; TRBD1 matches at 7 bases. The J segment lost 5 bases and the V segment lost 6 bases, leaving 10 bases of the junction unmatched. The CDR3 extends over 14 amino acids. The chain's CDR3 is CASSLTGQPHEQYF. CDR3 in DNA: TGTGCCAGCAGCCTGACGGGACAGCCCCACGAGCAGTACTTC.

This clonotype has only a few counts. The CDR3 sequence: CSARAGTGGVEQYF. The CDR3 coding sequence is TGCAGTGCTAGAGCCGGGACAGGGGGTGTCGAGCAGTACTTC. The chain combines TRBV20-1 with TRBJ2-7, with 11 bases matching TRBD1. Unmatched junction bases numbered 5, after V lost 1 base and J lost 6 bases. The length of the CDR3 is 14 residues. CDR1 DFQATT and CDR2 SNEGSKA come from the germline V gene (reference sequence).

This clonotype was counted ten times or more. V gene TRBV29-1 combines with J gene TRBJ2-1; 10 positions agree with TRBD1. This CDR3 has 17 residues. Trimming removed 4 bases from V and 0 bases from J; junction bases left unmatched: 9. CDR1 is SQVTM, CDR2 ANQGSEA, per germline. CDR3 loop: CSVAGTGVIHSYNEQFF. The DNA of the CDR3 is TGCAGCGTTGCCGGGACAGGGGTGATCCACTCCTACAATGAGCAGTTCTTC.

At least ten counts were recorded for this clonotype. The genes are TRBV30 and TRBJ2-3; D not certain. Germline loops: CDR1 GTSNPN, CDR2 SVGIG (reference sequence). Trimming took off 2 bases at V and 3 bases at J, with 6 bases between the two ends. CDR3 size: 12 residues. The DNA of the CDR3 is TGTGCCTGGAGTTTGGAGACAGATACGCAGTATTTT. Its protein is CAWSLETDTQYF.